The T cell receptor (beta chain) under discussion was sequenced for a study of cytomegalovirus exposure and HLA in healthy donors. Study at large: As an earlier analysis found, about 190 million T cells yielded about 120 million unique TCR beta sequences. Study-wide results and caveats: Most of the CMV-associated TCR beta chains (in a later analysis) appeared to be HLA-restricted.

A note on this clone: Its antigen is undetermined.

When sampled, the donors appeared nominally healthy, though they likely had unrecorded immune exposures. It was with 60 Vbeta and 13 Jbeta primers that the PCR ran. Using immunoSEQ multiplex PCR, the repertoire was profiled, and TCRdb retains in-frame clones only, with some absent. Counted here are some 150,000 clones, around 80% occurring once; the ten biggest clones make up 1.4% to 1.5%. This CDR3 has 15 amino acids. Germline CDR1 SGHTA, CDR2 FQGNSA. Trimming stripped 1 base from V and 5 bases from J, with 14 bases between. The chain employs TRBV7-2 and TRBJ2-5; D possibly corresponds to TRBD1 (6 bases). The clonotype was recovered from a male donor in good health and CMV-seronegative. Sequencing was carried out using PBMCs. The CDR3 bases are TGTGCCAGCAGCTTAGGCGCTACTCAGGGGGAGACCCAGTACTTC. This encodes CASSLGATQGETQYF. The complete variable domain, with remaining parts taken from reference TRBV7-2 and TRBJ2-5, reads GAGVSQSPSNKVTEKGKDVELRCDPISGHTALYWYRQSLGQGLEFLIYFQGNSAPDKSGLPSDRFSAERTGGSVSTLTIQRTQQEDSAVYLCASSLGATQGETQYFGPGTRLLVL.